This entry concerns a single T cell receptor (beta chain). TCRdb's table, derived via immunoSEQ multiplex PCR, lists solely in-frame clones and lacks some. Of around 150,000 clones in the sample, about 85% were seen once. The source of the sample is a study of blood T cell repertoires in COVID-19. Germline CDR1 reads SGHTA; CDR2 reads FQGNSA. Trimming stripped 4 bases from V and 0 bases from J, with 7 bases between. This CDR3 has 13 residues. This TCR derives from a woman aged 60-75 years with active or convalescent COVID-19. Sequenced material: peripheral blood. The chain combines TRBV7-2 with TRBJ2-7; D gene ambiguous. CDR3 in amino acids: CASSSTSSYEQYF. The DNA for the CDR3 is TGTGCCAGCAGCTCGACATCCTCCTACGAGCAGTACTTC.